Below, 9 T cell receptor beta chains from the same sample are listed, as sequenced in a study of a mutant IDH1 vaccine in newly diagnosed glioma. Profiled with immunoSEQ multiplex PCR; TCRdb holds only in-frame clones, not every one. The sample yields about 39,000 clones, about 80% seen once. No antigen has been assigned to these receptors. Regarding time point: week 11, during vaccination. Every single dose of the vaccine, 300 ug of mutant IDH1 20-mer peptide, came with topical imiquimod. This material consisted of peripheral blood mononuclear cells (PBMCs), taken from a glioma patient whose treatment included an IDH1 peptide vaccine. These receptors all stem from a woman aged 25 to 39 with glioma. Some clones in this sample may be carry-over from other donors' samples.

This chain links TRBV28 with TRBJ1-2; D remains unclear. The CDR3 totals 13 residues. The V gene's germline CDR1 is MDHEN and CDR2 SYDVKM. Trimming removed 2 bases at V and 2 bases at J, with 6 bases between. CDR3 bases: TGTGCCAGCAGTTTAGGCTCCAACTATGGCTACACCTTC. Encoded protein: CASSLGSNYGYTF.

V and J are TRBV19 and TRBJ1-4; 11 bases line up with TRBD1. V shed 10 bases and J 7 bases; nucleotides not matched to a gene: 5. CDR1 is LNHDA, CDR2 SQIVND, per germline (reference sequence). This CDR3 comprises 13 residues. The CDR3 coding sequence is TGTGCCACCTCGGGACAGGGGGGTGAAAAACTGTTTTTT. This encodes CATSGQGGEKLFF.

V gene TRBV15 combines with J gene TRBJ1-4; 7 nucleotides agree with TRBD1. The CDR3 is 15 amino acids. V lost 6 bases to trimming and J lost 8 bases; unmatched junction nucleotides: 12. CDR1 is LNHNV, CDR2 YYDKDF, per germline (reference sequence). DNA for the CDR3: TGTGCCACCAGGACAGGGCAGAACCGGGAAGAAAAACTGTTTTTT. This gives the protein CATRTGQNREEKLFF.

The count of this clone is one. This chain joins TRBV15 and TRBJ2-2, with D possibly being TRBD2 (5 bases). CDR1 is LNHNV, CDR2 YYDKDF, per germline (reference sequence). V was clipped by 0 bases and J by 4 bases, with 12 bases between them. The CDR3 totals 16 residues. CDR3 protein: CATSRDLGVVTGELFF. The CDR3 coding sequence is TGTGCCACCAGCAGAGATCTCGGGGTGGTCACCGGGGAGCTGTTTTTT.

The chain carries TRBV6-4 and TRBJ2-3, with a weak D call TRBD2 (6 bases). CDR3 length: 14 residues. Germline CDR1 and CDR2: MRHNA and SNTAGT. Trimming stripped 5 bases from V and 3 bases from J, with 12 bases between. CDR3 bases: TGTGCCAGCAGTCCGGGACTTACGACAGATACGCAGTATTTT. Its translation is CASSPGLTTDTQYF.

The sample holds a few counts of this clone. This rearrangement joins TRBV14 to TRBJ1-5, with D hard to call. V shed 0 bases and J shed 0 bases, with 9 bases lying between them. The germline gives CDR1 SGHDN, CDR2 FVKESK. The CDR3 length is 16 residues. The CDR3 sequence is CASSQDKLLSNQPQHF. CDR3 in DNA: TGTGCCAGCAGCCAAGATAAGCTACTTAGCAATCAGCCCCAGCATTTT.

This sequence joins TRBV9 and TRBJ2-5; no clear D. Germline V lookup: CDR1 SGDLS, CDR2 YYNGEE. This CDR3 spans 12 amino acids. V dropped 4 bases and J dropped 8 bases, with 12 bases sitting between them. CDR3 sequence (DNA): TGTGCCAGCAGCCCCACTGGTGGAACCCAGTACTTC. Its translation: CASSPTGGTQYF.

This chain joins TRBV10-3 and TRBJ2-7; D could derive from TRBD1 or TRBD2 (6 bases each). There are 12 residues in the CDR3. Trimming stripped 10 bases from V and 6 bases from J, with 16 bases between. Germline values: CDR1 ENHRY, CDR2 SYGVKD. CDR3 sequence (DNA): TGTGCCAGCCGAAGGGGGGACGGCGAGCAGTACTTC. This gives the protein CASRRGDGEQYF.

The rearrangement joins TRBV28 to TRBJ2-7; TRBD2 aligns across 13 bases. V was pared by 5 bases and J by 0 bases, with 7 bases of the junction left unmatched. CDR1 is MDHEN, CDR2 SYDVKM, per germline. The CDR3 loop spans 17 amino acids. CDR3 sequence reads: CASSPTGTSGTSYEQYF. CDR3 nucleotides: TGTGCCAGCAGTCCCACCGGGACTAGCGGGACCTCCTACGAGCAGTACTTC.